This T cell receptor (beta chain) was profiled in a study of a mutant IDH1 vaccine in newly diagnosed glioma. Whole-study context: Treated patients were roughly 62% male, roughly 40% female, mean age 40.4 years. Every participant had undergone radiotherapy, temozolomide, or both before, and most underwent both.

The table came from immunoSEQ multiplex PCR; TCRdb's copy has only in-frame clones and leaves some out. This sample has some 51,000 clones, with roughly 80% found just once. V shed 6 bases and J shed 3 bases, with 8 bases lying between them. Germline V gene data show CDR1 as LNHNV and CDR2 as YYDKDF (reference sequence). This CDR3 has 13 residues. Overall study findings and caveats: Pseudoprogression seemingly bore no relation to changes in top peripheral T cell clonotypes.

Points on this clone: Its antigen is currently unknown.

The time point: baseline, week 1 (first vaccination visit). As for treatment: pre-vaccination baseline after standard-of-care therapy. Donors' newly diagnosed IDH1-mutant WHO grade 3 or 4 astrocytomas lacked nuclear ATRX. The V gene is TRBV15, the J gene TRBJ2-2; possible D gene TRBD2, 5 bases. The sequence came from a middle-aged woman with glioma. Here the sequenced sample was PBMCs, taken from a glioma patient treated with radiotherapy, temozolomide or both. The CDR3 region has the DNA TGTGCCACCAGTAGTAGCGACACCGGGGAGCTGTTTTTT. This gives the protein CATSSSDTGELFF.